The 10 T cell receptor beta chains reported below all come from one sample, sequenced in a study of blood T cell repertoires in COVID-19. Sequencing used immunoSEQ multiplex PCR; TCRdb keeps in-frame clones, though not all of them. The sample lists roughly 210,000 clones, around 87% occurring once. Sequencing input: PBMCs or T cells enriched from blood (not recorded which). Receptors originate from a man between 25 and 39 years old in a cohort exposed to, infected with or recovered from COVID-19 (not recorded which).

The rearrangement links TRBV6-1 to TRBJ2-7, with 11 nucleotides matching TRBD2. The ends lost 4 bases at V and 2 bases at J; junction bases unmatched: 10. The germline V gene encodes CDR1 MNHNS and CDR2 SASEGT. This CDR3 has 17 residues. CDR3 DNA: TGTGCCAGCAGTGCCGGGACTAGCGGCGCCGCCACCTACGAGCAGTACTTC. It is translated as CASSAGTSGAATYEQYF.

The chain has TRBV5-4 and TRBJ2-1, with 8 positions matching TRBD2. Germline CDR1 SGHNT, CDR2 YYREEE (reference sequence). CDR3 size: 16 residues. Trimming cost V 4 bases and J 2 bases; bases outside gene matches: 8. As DNA, the CDR3 is TGTGCCAGCAGCCGTGAACTAGCGGCGACCTACAATGAGCAGTTCTTC. Encoded protein: CASSRELAATYNEQFF.

In this sample, this clone turned up once. The chain recombines TRBV28 with TRBJ1-5; D not certain. This CDR3 is 16 amino acids long. Germline CDR1 is MDHEN and CDR2 is SYDVKM. V lost 7 bases and J 2 bases, leaving 18 bases between the germline ends. Here the CDR3 reads CASNVGRRYRNQPQHF. CDR3 DNA sequence: TGTGCCAGCAACGTGGGGAGGAGGTATCGCAATCAGCCCCAGCATTTT.

The chain has TRBV13 and TRBJ1-2, with a tentative D call TRBD1 (6 bases). Germline CDR1 PRHDT, CDR2 FYEKMQ (reference sequence). The CDR3 runs 13 residues. V dropped 1 base and J dropped 4 bases, with 7 bases sitting between them. The DNA of the CDR3 is TGTGCCAGCAGCTTAGCAGGGGCCTATGGCTACACCTTC. Translating gives CASSLAGAYGYTF. Using reference TRBV13 and TRBJ1-2 for the parts outside the CDR3, the full variable domain is AAGVIQSPRHLIKEKRETATLKCYPIPRHDTVYWYQQGPGQDPQFLISFYEKMQSDKGSIPDRFSAQQFSDYHSELNMSSLELGDSALYFCASSLAGAYGYTFGSGTRLTVV.

The chain links TRBV18 to TRBJ1-2; 10 bases are a match to TRBD1. The germline V gene has CDR1 KGHSH and CDR2 LQKENI. V lost 7 bases, J lost 8 bases, and 7 bases stayed unmatched. The CDR3 sequence is 13 residues long. CDR3 amino acids: CASYRQGADGYTF. The CDR3, as DNA: TGTGCCAGCTACAGACAGGGGGCAGACGGCTACACCTTC.

The J gene is TRBJ2-7, the V gene TRBV5-1; D perhaps matches TRBD2 (6 bases). The length of the CDR3 is 12 residues. V shed 0 bases and J shed 7 bases, with 8 bases lying between them. Germline CDR1 and CDR2: SGHRS and YFSETQ. This CDR3 is CASSLAGGEQYF. In DNA form, the CDR3 reads TGCGCCAGCAGCTTGGCCGGAGGGGAGCAGTACTTC.

This rearrangement joins TRBV9 to TRBJ1-3; TRBD1 matches 7 bases. The germline V gene has CDR1 SGDLS and CDR2 YYNGEE. This CDR3 spans 15 amino acids. The junction had 4 bases not matched to a gene; V was cut back by 2 bases and J by 2 bases. The CDR3 coding sequence is TGTGCCAGCAGCGTCGGGCAGGGGGCTGGAAACACCATATATTTT. It encodes CASSVGQGAGNTIYF.

V gene TRBV7-3 combines with J gene TRBJ2-3; TRBD2 matches at 8 bases. Germline CDR1 reads SGHTA; CDR2 reads FQGTGA. Germline trimming cut 5 bases from V and 5 bases from J; bases unmatched to any gene: 9. The CDR3 sequence is 15 residues long. CDR3 sequence (DNA): TGTGCCAGCAGCCCCAGCGGGAGTAAGGGAGATACGCAGTATTTT. Amino acid sequence: CASSPSGSKGDTQYF.

The chain uses TRBV6-1 and TRBJ1-5, with 8 bases identical to TRBD1. The length of the CDR3 is 19 residues. Germline CDR1 and CDR2: MNHNS and SASEGT. The trim removed 1 base at V and 0 bases at J, leaving 11 bases unmatched. In DNA, the CDR3 is TGTGCCAGCAGTGAAGGCCGGACCGGGACAGGATATAGCAATCAGCCCCAGCATTTT. This gives the protein CASSEGRTGTGYSNQPQHF.

Only one count was recorded for this clone. The chain employs TRBV28 and TRBJ1-2; TRBD1 matches 7 bases. This CDR3 is built from 15 residues. Germline V gene sequence: CDR1 MDHEN, CDR2 SYDVKM. With 6 bases clipped from V and 3 bases from J, the junction kept 10 bases outside the gene matches. CDR3 coding DNA: TGTGCCAGCAGAGAGAACAGGGGCGGATACTATGGCTACACCTTC. It is translated as CASRENRGGYYGYTF.